Listed here are 7 T cell receptor beta chains from one sample, sequenced in a study of T-cell reconstitution after alpha-beta-depleted transplantation in children. What these receptors recognize is not known. Using unique molecular identifiers, the investigators prepared the TCRbeta library. TCRdb passed the PCR reads through MiXCR, listing each CDR3 protein once. The sample has around 300,000 distinct CDR3 sequences, 7.5% to 9% seen once. Study-level points and caveats: It was newly produced T cells that mostly accounted for T-cell counts and diversity one year after transplant.

This sample comprised peripheral blood, obtained 360 days after TCRalphabeta/CD19-depleted stem cell transplant. The receptors stem from a female patient between 2 and 15 years old who had a stem cell transplant for Fanconi anemia, so the T cells may come from the graft donor.

This clonotype was found many times. The chain recombines TRBV5-6 with TRBJ2-5; D may be TRBD2 (5 bases). Germline V CDR1 and CDR2: SGHDT, YYEEEE. The CDR3 contains 16 residues. The V gene lost 0 bases and the J gene lost 5 bases, with 17 bases spanning the gap. For the CDR3, the DNA is TGTGCCAGCAGCTTGGTGGCCCTAGCTGGTTCGGAGACCCAGTACTTC. Translated, it gives CASSLVALAGSETQYF. Variable domain in full (rest from reference TRBV5-6 and TRBJ2-5): DAGVTQSPTHLIKTRGQQVTLRCSPKSGHDTVSWYQQALGQGPQFIFQYYEEEERQRGNFPDRFSGHQFPNYSSELNVNALLLGDSALYLCASSLVALAGSETQYFGPGTRLLVL.

This clonotype was detected ten times or more. The chain joins TRBV12-3 or TRBV12-4 to TRBJ1-4, with 7 bases fitting TRBD1. The V and J ends lost 3 bases and 8 bases, in that order; junction bases with no gene match: 6. This CDR3 is 14 amino acids long. The CDR3 DNA reads TGTGCCAGCAGTTTCAGACAGGGAGGAGAAAAACTGTTTTTT. This codes for CASSFRQGGEKLFF.

In regard to this clonotype: This clone may be a read error of a much larger clone one base away. The chain carries TRBV5-1 and TRBJ2-3, with 10 bases lining up with TRBD2. The germline V gene encodes CDR1 SGHRS and CDR2 YFSETQ. The length of the CDR3 is 17 residues. Trimming cost V 0 bases and J 4 bases; bases outside gene matches: 8. As DNA, the CDR3 is TGCGCCAGCAGCTTGGCCAAGCGGGGGGGAATCCCAGATACGCAGTATTTT. It encodes CASSLAKRGGIPDTQYF.

This chain connects TRBV20-1 to TRBJ2-1; 8 bases map to TRBD2. Unmatched junction bases numbered 13, after V lost 6 bases and J lost 9 bases. The V gene's germline CDR1 is DFQATT and CDR2 SNEGSKA (reference sequence). The CDR3 covers 14 residues. The CDR3 DNA reads as TGCAGTGCCGGTCCGGGACTAGTGGGTACTGAGCAGTTCTTC. Amino acid sequence: CSAGPGLVGTEQFF.

The V and J genes are TRBV2 and TRBJ2-3; 7 nucleotides line up with TRBD1. The J segment lost 1 base and the V segment lost 4 bases, leaving 8 bases of the junction unmatched. There are 16 residues in the CDR3. Germline CDR1 is SNHLY and CDR2 is FYNNEI. The CDR3 region has the DNA TGTGCCAGCAGTGGGGCCGGGACAGCGGGCACAGATACGCAGTATTTT. This codes for CASSGAGTAGTDTQYF.

This clonotype was counted ten times or more. V usage is TRBV5-1 and J usage is TRBJ2-1, with 9 bases lining up with TRBD1. This CDR3 has 17 residues. The germline V gene encodes CDR1 SGHRS and CDR2 YFSETQ. V lost 1 base, J lost 1 base, and 6 bases stayed unmatched. For the CDR3, the DNA is TGCGCCAGCAGCTTGCCGATGACAGGGGGGTCCTACAATGAGCAGTTCTTC. This codes for CASSLPMTGGSYNEQFF. The complete variable domain, with remaining parts taken from reference TRBV5-1 and TRBJ2-1, reads KAGVTQTPRYLIKTRGQQVTLSCSPISGHRSVSWYQQTPGQGLQFLFEYFSETQRNKGNFPGRFSGRQFSNSRSEMNVSTLELGDSALYLCASSLPMTGGSYNEQFFGPGTRLTVL.

This clonotype has at least ten counts. The chain couples TRBV5-1 to TRBJ2-3; TRBD2 is a possible D gene (6 bases). In germline, CDR1 is SGHRS, CDR2 YFSETQ. Trimming shortened V by 6 bases and J by 2 bases, and 10 bases separated the two germline ends. The CDR3 consists of 13 residues. CDR3 bases: TGCGCCAGCAACCGGGACTTCACAGATACGCAGTATTTT. Translating gives CASNRDFTDTQYF.